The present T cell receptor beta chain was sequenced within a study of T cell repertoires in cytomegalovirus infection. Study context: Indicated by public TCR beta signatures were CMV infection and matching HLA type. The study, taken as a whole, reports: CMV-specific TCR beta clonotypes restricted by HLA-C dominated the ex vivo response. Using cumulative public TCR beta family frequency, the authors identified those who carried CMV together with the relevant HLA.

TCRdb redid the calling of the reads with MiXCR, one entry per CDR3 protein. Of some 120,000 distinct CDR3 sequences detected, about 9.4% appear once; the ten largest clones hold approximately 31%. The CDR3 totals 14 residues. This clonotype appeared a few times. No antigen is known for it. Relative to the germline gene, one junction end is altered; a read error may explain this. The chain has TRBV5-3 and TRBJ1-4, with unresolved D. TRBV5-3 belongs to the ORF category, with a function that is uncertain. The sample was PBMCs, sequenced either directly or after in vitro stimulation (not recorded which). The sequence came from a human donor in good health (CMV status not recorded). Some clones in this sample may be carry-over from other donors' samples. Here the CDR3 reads CASSLAPKSEKLFF. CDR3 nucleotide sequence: TGTGCCAGCAGCTTGGCCCCTAAGAGTGAAAAACTGTTTTTT.